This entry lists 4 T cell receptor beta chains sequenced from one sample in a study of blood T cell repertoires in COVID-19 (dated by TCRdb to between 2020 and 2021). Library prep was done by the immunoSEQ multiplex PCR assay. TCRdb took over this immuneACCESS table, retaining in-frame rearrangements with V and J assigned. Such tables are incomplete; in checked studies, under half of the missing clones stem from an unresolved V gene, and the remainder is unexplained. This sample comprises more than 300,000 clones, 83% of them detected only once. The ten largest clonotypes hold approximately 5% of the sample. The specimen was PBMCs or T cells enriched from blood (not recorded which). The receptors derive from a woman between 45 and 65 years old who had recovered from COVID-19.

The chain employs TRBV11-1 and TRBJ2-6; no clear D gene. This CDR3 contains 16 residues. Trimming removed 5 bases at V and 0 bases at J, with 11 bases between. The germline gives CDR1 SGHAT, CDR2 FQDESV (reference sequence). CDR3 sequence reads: CASSSSRVSGANVLTF. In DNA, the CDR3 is TGTGCCAGCAGCAGCTCACGGGTCTCTGGGGCCAACGTCCTGACTTTC.

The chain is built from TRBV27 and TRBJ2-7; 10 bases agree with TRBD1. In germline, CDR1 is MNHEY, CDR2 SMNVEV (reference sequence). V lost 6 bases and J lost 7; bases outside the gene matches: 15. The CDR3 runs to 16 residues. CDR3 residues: CASRTTPGQGIGEQYF. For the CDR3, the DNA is TGTGCCAGCAGGACGACCCCGGGACAGGGGATAGGGGAGCAGTACTTC.

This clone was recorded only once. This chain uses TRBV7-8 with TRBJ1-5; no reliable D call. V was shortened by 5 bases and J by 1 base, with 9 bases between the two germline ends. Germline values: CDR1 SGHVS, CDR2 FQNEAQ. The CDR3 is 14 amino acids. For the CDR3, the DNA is TGTGCCAGCAGCCCGGGGAACAGCAATCAGCCCCAGCATTTT. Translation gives CASSPGNSNQPQHF.

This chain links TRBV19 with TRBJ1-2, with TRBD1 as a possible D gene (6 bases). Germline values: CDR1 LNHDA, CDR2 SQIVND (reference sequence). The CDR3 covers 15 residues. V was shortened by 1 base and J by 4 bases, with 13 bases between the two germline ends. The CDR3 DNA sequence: TGTGCCAGTAGTATAGCCGGGACAATGATCTATGGCTACACCTTC. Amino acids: CASSIAGTMIYGYTF.